One TCR beta chain is described in this entry. The missing CDR3 end, 3 residues past where the read stops, is filled in from the germline J gene. The data are from a study of T cells in women clearing cervical HPV infection. Across the study: Case blood was drawn when the lesion was first found; control blood after infection became undetectable.

The CDR3 is 14 amino acids. The germline V and J ends were trimmed by 3 bases and 4 bases, with 12 bases remaining between them. Per germline, CDR1 LNHDA and CDR2 SQIVND (reference sequence). Sequencing used immunoSEQ multiplex PCR; TCRdb keeps in-frame clones, though not all of them. The sample has tens of thousands of clones. Sequencing input: blood buffy coat. This chain links TRBV19 with TRBJ1-2; TRBD1 is a possible D gene (6 bases). This sequence originates from a woman between 18 and 69 years old with a cervical HPV16 infection that either progressed to CIN3+ or cleared (not recorded which). CDR3 loop: CASSIRDTTYGYTF. The sequenced CDR3 bases are TGTGCCAGTAGTATCCGGGACACCACCTATGGC.